This T cell receptor (beta chain) emerged from a study of T cell responses to AZD1222 COVID-19 vaccine. The V and J ends lost 7 bases and 4 bases, in that order; junction bases with no gene match: 9. The CDR3 has 15 amino acids. Germline V gene lookup returns CDR1 LNHDA and CDR2 SQIVND (reference sequence). Study observations and caveats: Per reports, nearly half of all spike-specific TCRs target regions that are unmutated in variants. CD4 TCRs linked to vaccination spanned spike, dominating at 160-218 and 743-854.

Produced via immunoSEQ multiplex PCR; TCRdb's table is partial and in-frame only. The sample includes about 140,000 clones, about 82% of them seen just once. Note on this clone: What it recognizes is unknown.

The origin of this receptor is an adult who received the MenACWY meningococcal vaccine as a control. The V gene is TRBV19, the J gene TRBJ2-1, with 8 positions matching TRBD1. The source material was peripheral blood, sampled 28 days after the second dose of the MenACWY control vaccine. CDR3 sequence (DNA): TGTGCCAGTACCCTTCCCAGGGGGCGGTACAATGAGCAGTTCTTC. Translating gives CASTLPRGRYNEQFF.